Listed here are 27 T cell receptor beta chains from one sample, sequenced in a study of cytomegalovirus exposure and HLA in healthy donors. In the PCR, 60 Vbeta and 13 Jbeta primers were used. Using immunoSEQ multiplex PCR, the repertoire was profiled, and TCRdb retains in-frame clones only, with some absent. The table lists about 120,000 clones, over 60% of them singletons. Material for sequencing was PBMCs. The receptors were sampled from a man in his thirties or forties in good health and CMV-seropositive.

This clone was detected ten times or more. The V call is TRBV30, the J call TRBJ1-5; TRBD1 might be the D (6 bases). Germline V gene sequence: CDR1 GTSNPN, CDR2 SVGIG (reference sequence). The CDR3 contains 15 residues. Trimming left V 2 bases short and J 6 bases short, with 17 bases between. CDR3 amino acids: CAWSSGGRAGQPQHF. The CDR3 DNA follows: TGTGCCTGGAGTTCGGGGGGGCGAGCCGGTCAGCCCCAGCATTTT.

The rearrangement joins TRBV19 to TRBJ1-5; D unclear. CDR3 length equals 14 residues. Germline V CDR1 and CDR2: LNHDA, SQIVND (reference sequence). The V end lost 3 bases, the J end lost 5 bases, and 11 bases lay between the germline ends. The CDR3 is CASSIAARDQPQHF. Here the CDR3 DNA reads TGTGCCAGTAGTATCGCAGCGCGGGATCAGCCCCAGCATTTT.

This clone was detected only once. This chain joins TRBV29-1 and TRBJ2-2; the D gene is possibly TRBD2 (6 bases). In germline, CDR1 is SQVTM, CDR2 ANQGSEA. V gave up 6 bases and J gave up 5 bases, with 7 bases separating them. This CDR3 comprises 11 residues. The CDR3: CSVSGTGELFF. In DNA form, the CDR3 reads TGCAGCGTCAGCGGGACCGGGGAGCTGTTTTTT.

The chain uses TRBV9 and TRBJ2-1; 10 nucleotides align to TRBD2. The CDR3 runs to 16 residues. In germline, CDR1 is SGDLS, CDR2 YYNGEE. With V trimmed by 4 bases and J by 7 bases, 11 bases remained unmatched. CDR3 sequence: CASSPVLAGLGNEQFF. The CDR3 DNA sequence: TGTGCCAGCAGCCCCGTACTAGCGGGGTTAGGGAATGAGCAGTTCTTC. The full variable domain, its missing parts supplied by reference TRBV9 and TRBJ2-1, is DSGVTQTPKHLITATGQRVTLRCSPRSGDLSVYWYQQSLDQGLQFLIQYYNGEERAKGNILERFSAQQFPDLHSELNLSSLELGDSALYFCASSPVLAGLGNEQFFGPGTRLTVL.

The chain recombines TRBV30 with TRBJ2-3; no clear D gene. The CDR3 contains 11 residues. The germline V gene has CDR1 GTSNPN and CDR2 SVGIG (reference sequence). Trimming shortened V by 4 bases and J by 2 bases, and 4 bases separated the two germline ends. CDR3 nucleotide sequence: TGTGCCTGGACTAACACAGATACGCAGTATTTT. This sequence encodes CAWTNTDTQYF.

This chain joins TRBV7-2 and TRBJ1-5, with D hard to call. Per germline, CDR1 SGHTA and CDR2 FQGNSA. Trimming pared 5 bases from V and 8 bases from J, leaving 13 bases between. This CDR3 is built from 13 residues. The CDR3 loop is CASSPVGREPQHF. Written as DNA, the CDR3 is TGTGCCAGCAGCCCTGTTGGGAGGGAGCCCCAGCATTTT.

The chain is built from TRBV19 and TRBJ2-1; D uncertain. The CDR3 sequence is 13 residues long. Germline CDR1 LNHDA, CDR2 SQIVND (reference sequence). V lost 5 bases and J lost 11, with 16 bases in between. The CDR3 DNA is TGTGCCAGTAGTCAACCGTACGCCCTACAGCAGTTCTTC. Translated, it gives CASSQPYALQQFF.

The V gene is TRBV6-1, the J gene TRBJ2-3; 9 bases agree with TRBD1. The germline V gene encodes CDR1 MNHNS and CDR2 SASEGT. The CDR3 contains 15 residues. V was pared by 2 bases and J by 6 bases, with 6 bases of the junction left unmatched. CDR3 DNA sequence: TGTGCCAGCAGTGAATCACAGGGGGCGACGGATACGCAGTATTTT. This sequence encodes CASSESQGATDTQYF.

The gene calls are TRBV5-1 and TRBJ1-1; D is ambiguous. Per germline, CDR1 SGHRS and CDR2 YFSETQ. V gave up 3 bases and J gave up 0 bases, with 9 bases separating them. CDR3 length: 14 residues. CDR3 sequence: CASSSGRVNTEAFF. As DNA, the CDR3 is TGCGCCAGCAGCTCGGGGAGAGTGAACACTGAAGCTTTCTTT.

The rearrangement joins TRBV19 to TRBJ2-2, with D perhaps TRBD1 (5 bases). The V gene's germline CDR1 is LNHDA and CDR2 SQIVND (reference sequence). Trimming stripped 1 base from V and 0 bases from J, with 9 bases between. The CDR3 is 16 residues long. The CDR3 DNA sequence: TGTGCCAGTAGTATAGGGGGCCTGACGAACACCGGGGAGCTGTTTTTT. It encodes CASSIGGLTNTGELFF.

V and J are TRBV19 and TRBJ1-1; no firm D call. Germline V gene data show CDR1 as LNHDA and CDR2 as SQIVND (reference sequence). The CDR3 has 16 amino acids. The V gene lost 0 bases and the J gene lost 1 base, with 12 bases spanning the gap. CDR3 amino acids: CASSIEKAGSNTEAFF. DNA for the CDR3: TGTGCCAGTAGTATAGAGAAGGCAGGATCGAACACTGAAGCTTTCTTT.

The V call is TRBV6-5, the J call TRBJ2-6; a possible D gene is TRBD2 (5 bases). The germline V gene encodes CDR1 MNHEY and CDR2 SVGAGI. V lost 6 bases and J 4 bases, leaving 10 bases between the germline ends. This CDR3 spans 14 amino acids. The chain's CDR3 is CASRRAGGANVLTF. CDR3 coding DNA: TGTGCCAGCAGGCGGGCGGGCGGGGCCAACGTCCTGACTTTC.

The CDR3 region is CASSLDRGPQETQYF. CDR3 sequence (DNA): TGTGCCAGCAGCTTGGACAGGGGCCCACAAGAGACCCAGTACTTC. The chain carries TRBV5-6 and TRBJ2-5; 7 bases line up with TRBD1. This CDR3 region has 15 residues. CDR1 SGHDT and CDR2 YYEEEE come from the germline V gene. The junction had 4 bases not matched to a gene; V was cut back by 0 bases and J by 2 bases.

The rearrangement links TRBV5-4 to TRBJ2-5; 8 nucleotides match TRBD1. J lost 4 bases, V lost 5 bases, and 7 bases had no gene match. This CDR3 comprises 14 residues. Germline loops: CDR1 SGHNT, CDR2 YYREEE (reference sequence). The CDR3 region is CASRIDRGGETQYF. CDR3 nucleotide sequence: TGTGCCAGCAGAATTGACAGGGGTGGAGAGACCCAGTACTTC.

The chain recombines TRBV5-4 with TRBJ1-1, with D possibly matching TRBD1 (5 bases). CDR3 length: 15 residues. Trimming took 0 bases from V and 1 from J, leaving 10 bases between them. Germline-derived CDR1 and CDR2 are SGHNT and YYREEE (reference sequence). CDR3: CASSLAGGGNTEAFF. The CDR3 DNA is TGTGCCAGCAGCTTGGCCGGGGGGGGGAACACTGAAGCTTTCTTT.

This sequence joins TRBV28 and TRBJ2-1; weak D call: TRBD1 (7 bases). Trimming shortened V by 4 bases and J by 2 bases, and 18 bases separated the two germline ends. CDR3 size: 17 residues. The germline V gene encodes CDR1 MDHEN and CDR2 SYDVKM. The CDR3 sequence is CASSSMSGGTTYNEQFF. DNA for the CDR3: TGTGCCAGCAGTTCCATGTCAGGGGGGACCACCTACAATGAGCAGTTCTTC.

The V call is TRBV11-2, the J call TRBJ2-5; tentative D call: TRBD2 (6 bases). Between the trimmed V and J ends, which lost 1 base and 4 bases, there was a span of 13 bases. CDR3 size: 15 residues. In germline, CDR1 is SGHAT, CDR2 FQNNGV. The CDR3 DNA reads as TGTGCCAGCAGCTTAGGCCGGGACTCCCTAGAGACCCAGTACTTC. Amino acid sequence: CASSLGRDSLETQYF.

V gene TRBV10-3 combines with J gene TRBJ2-3; 8 bases line up with TRBD1. J lost 11 bases, V lost 0 bases, and 7 bases had no gene match. Germline lookup yields CDR1 ENHRY and CDR2 SYGVKD. This CDR3 spans 14 amino acids. CDR3 sequence reads: CAISESTQGVKQYF. The DNA of the CDR3 is TGTGCCATCAGTGAGTCGACACAGGGGGTGAAGCAGTATTTT.

The gene calls are TRBV5-4 and TRBJ1-6; D ambiguous. Germline-derived CDR1 and CDR2 are SGHNT and YYREEE (reference sequence). The ends were cut back, 1 base at V and 13 bases at J, with 18 bases in the middle. The CDR3 is 15 residues long. The CDR3 here is CASSLRTGREGPLHF. The DNA of the CDR3 is TGTGCCAGCAGCTTGAGGACTGGGAGGGAAGGGCCCCTCCACTTT.

The chain is built from TRBV5-5 and TRBJ1-2; 7 bases agree with TRBD1. The CDR3 runs 15 residues. Per the germline V gene, CDR1 is SGHKS and CDR2 is YYEKEE (reference sequence). V was pared by 4 bases and J by 6 bases, with 12 bases of the junction left unmatched. The CDR3 DNA reads as TGTGCCAGCAGCATGCTCACAGGGGAAAAGGATGGCTACACCTTC. It encodes CASSMLTGEKDGYTF.

There are a few counts of this clone. The chain uses TRBV5-1 and TRBJ1-6; 8 positions agree with TRBD1. Germline trimming cut 5 bases from V and 0 bases from J; bases unmatched to any gene: 7. This CDR3 is built from 17 residues. Germline V gene sequence: CDR1 SGHRS, CDR2 YFSETQ. The CDR3: CASRMGTGSSYNSPLHF. The CDR3 DNA sequence: TGCGCCAGCAGGATGGGGACAGGCAGCTCCTATAATTCACCCCTCCACTTT.

The rearrangement joins TRBV6-1 to TRBJ1-5, with D possibly being TRBD1 (5 bases). Trimming took 6 bases from V and 5 from J, leaving 17 bases between them. CDR1 and CDR2 from the germline V gene are MNHNS and SASEGT. The CDR3 consists of 15 residues. The CDR3, as DNA: TGTGCCAGCAGGGACGGGACTCGTGGGCATCAGCCCCAGCATTTT. Translated, it gives CASRDGTRGHQPQHF.

The chain recombines TRBV9 with TRBJ1-6, with D tentatively TRBD1 (5 bases). The CDR3 has 17 residues. V was shortened by 2 bases and J by 5 bases, with 17 bases between the two germline ends. Germline values: CDR1 SGDLS, CDR2 YYNGEE. The CDR3 sequence: CASSVDPRAPDNSPLHF. Here the CDR3 DNA reads TGTGCCAGCAGCGTCGACCCCAGGGCTCCCGATAATTCACCCCTCCACTTT. The variable domain in full, with the rest retrieved from reference TRBV9 and TRBJ1-6, is DSGVTQTPKHLITATGQRVTLRCSPRSGDLSVYWYQQSLDQGLQFLIQYYNGEERAKGNILERFSAQQFPDLHSELNLSSLELGDSALYFCASSVDPRAPDNSPLHFGNGTRLTVT.

J is TRBJ2-5 and V is TRBV6-5, with D tentatively TRBD1 (6 bases). The CDR3 contains 13 residues. Trimming shortened V by 8 bases and J by 7 bases, and 17 bases separated the two germline ends. Looked up from germline, CDR1 is MNHEY and CDR2 is SVGAGI. The CDR3 bases are TGTGCCAGCCGGCGAACAGGGCAGGTGACCCAGTACTTC. The encoded protein is CASRRTGQVTQYF.

The table lists this clone with a few counts. The chain is built from TRBV25-1 and TRBJ2-7, with 7 nucleotides matching TRBD1. The CDR3 covers 15 residues. Germline CDR1 MGHDK, CDR2 SYGVNS. V lost 1 base to trimming and J lost 4 bases; unmatched junction nucleotides: 7. The CDR3 region has the DNA TGTGCCAGCAGTGAATCGACAGGGTATCGGTACGAGCAGTACTTC. Translating gives CASSESTGYRYEQYF.

This clone has just a few counts. The chain links TRBV4-1 to TRBJ1-1, with TRBD1 matching over 7 bases. From germline, CDR1 is MGHRA and CDR2 YSYEKL. The CDR3 sequence is 17 residues long. After removal of 3 bases from V and 0 bases from J, the junction contained 10 bases not matched to a gene. This CDR3 reads CASSHYPGQTMNTEAFF. The CDR3 DNA follows: TGCGCCAGCAGCCACTACCCGGGACAGACGATGAACACTGAAGCTTTCTTT.

This clone showed up just a few times. V and J are TRBV14 and TRBJ2-7; 11 nucleotides line up with TRBD2. Germline CDR1 reads SGHDN; CDR2 reads FVKESK. The CDR3 has 18 amino acids. The V and J ends lost 1 base and 0 bases, in that order; junction bases with no gene match: 8. The CDR3 loop reads CASSQVVFSGGASYEQYF. CDR3 in DNA: TGTGCCAGCAGCCAAGTAGTCTTTAGCGGGGGGGCCTCCTACGAGCAGTACTTC.